This entry is about one T cell receptor (beta chain). Its antigen has not been determined. There are no base qualities to consult, and no much larger clone falls within one base. As encoded in the germline V gene (reference sequence), CDR1 is LNHDA while CDR2 is SQIVND. The CDR3 has 15 amino acids, counting the end cysteine and phenylalanine. Only the CDR3 part of the read is kept: 45 bases, read in frame from the first base. V sheds 7 bases and J sheds 6 bases, leaving 19 bases between their ends. The record originates from a study of blood T cell repertoires in COVID-19 (dated by TCRdb to 2018 to 2021). Notes on the research overall: Samples covering the acute and convalescent phases of COVID-19 were provided by collaborators in the United States, Italy and Spain. The prospective study material was composed of cDNA or gDNA derived from T cells, B-cell-depleted T cells, or PBMCs. The dataset comprised deeply sampled blood TCRbeta repertoires from subjects exposed to, actively infected with, or recovered from COVID-19. The repertoires were released in a freely available public database intended as a resource for research on the immune response to SARS-CoV-2. Samples came from the ongoing ImmuneRACE study (first 160 participants) plus 1,254 subjects from 6 global collaborators. The sample metadata nearly always contained a de-identified subject ID, COVID-19 status, age in years and sex. HLA class I and class II types, where available, came from metadata supplied by the sample provider rather than from assay-based typing. Broad study findings and their caveats: The amount of clinical and demographic metadata varied by source and participant and was provided uncurated.

TCRbeta CDR3 regions were amplified from genomic DNA using the immunoSEQ Assay, a bias-controlled multiplex PCR. The published analysis was carried out like this. The number of nucleated cells in each sample was estimated from the amplification of reference gene primers within the assay. Sequence reads were collapsed and filtered to measure the absolute abundance of every unique TCRbeta CDR3 rearrangement. For each sample, productive Simpson clonality was calculated as the square root of Simpson's diversity index over productive rearrangements. Imported from immuneACCESS, the table was reduced by TCRdb to in-frame sequences with V and J called. These copies leave out some clones; in studies compared against another copy, an unresolved V gene accounts for under half, and the cause of the remainder is not known. V, J and clone size are taken as reported in that table, and D and trimming were inferred from the DNA itself. The sample data list roughly 260,000 clones, and around 86% of these were observed just once. Around a tenth of the sample rests with the top ten.

Another Seattle source contributed samples from volunteer blood donors who had recovered from COVID-19. Whole blood was collected in K2EDTA tubes by collaborating institutions according to the institutions' own protocols. Collaborator samples were shipped for TCRbeta analysis as frozen whole blood, isolated PBMCs, or DNA extracted from either sample type. The chain is assembled from TRBV19 and TRBJ2-1; 6 matching bases give a weak D call of TRBD2. What was sequenced was peripheral blood. The receptor's source is a middle-aged man who had recovered from COVID-19. The DNA sequence reads TGTGCCAGTAACTTGCTGGGGGACTCGATCAATGAGCAGTTCTTC. Its coded protein is CASNLLGDSINEQFF.